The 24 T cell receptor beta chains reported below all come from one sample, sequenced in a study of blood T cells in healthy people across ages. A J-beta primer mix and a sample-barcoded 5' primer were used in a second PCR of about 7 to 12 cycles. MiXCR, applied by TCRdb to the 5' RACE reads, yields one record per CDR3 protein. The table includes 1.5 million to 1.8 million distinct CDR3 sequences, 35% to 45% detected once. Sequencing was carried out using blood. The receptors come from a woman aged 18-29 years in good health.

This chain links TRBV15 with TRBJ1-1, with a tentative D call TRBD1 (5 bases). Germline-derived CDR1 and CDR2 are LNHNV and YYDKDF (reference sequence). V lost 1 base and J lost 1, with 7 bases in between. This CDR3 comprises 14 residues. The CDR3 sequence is CATSRAGSNTEAFF. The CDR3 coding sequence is TGTGCCACCAGCAGAGCAGGGTCGAACACTGAAGCTTTCTTT.

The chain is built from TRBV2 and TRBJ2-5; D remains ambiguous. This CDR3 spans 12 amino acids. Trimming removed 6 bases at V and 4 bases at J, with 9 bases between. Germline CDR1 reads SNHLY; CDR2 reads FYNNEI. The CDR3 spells CASRPDPETQYF. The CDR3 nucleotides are TGTGCCAGCAGGCCTGATCCAGAGACCCAGTACTTC.

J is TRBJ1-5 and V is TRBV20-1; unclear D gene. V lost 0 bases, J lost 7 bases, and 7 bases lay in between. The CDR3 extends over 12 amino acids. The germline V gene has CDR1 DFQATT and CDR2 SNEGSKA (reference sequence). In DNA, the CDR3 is TGCAGTGCTAGAGATACTGGACAGCCCCAGCATTTT. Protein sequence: CSARDTGQPQHF.

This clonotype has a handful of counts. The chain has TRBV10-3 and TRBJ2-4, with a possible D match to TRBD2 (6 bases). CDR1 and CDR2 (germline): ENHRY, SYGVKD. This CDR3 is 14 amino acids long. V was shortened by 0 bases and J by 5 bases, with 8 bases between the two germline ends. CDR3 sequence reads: CAISESGGENIQYF. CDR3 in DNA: TGTGCCATCAGTGAGTCTGGAGGGGAAAACATTCAGTACTTC.

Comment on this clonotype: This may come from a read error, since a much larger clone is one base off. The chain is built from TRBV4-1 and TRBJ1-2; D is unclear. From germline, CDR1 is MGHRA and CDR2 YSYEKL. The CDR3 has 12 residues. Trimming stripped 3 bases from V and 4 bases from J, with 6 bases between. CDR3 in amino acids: CASSHGVYGYTF. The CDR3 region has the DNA TGCGCCAGCAGCCATGGTGTCTATGGCTACACCTTC.

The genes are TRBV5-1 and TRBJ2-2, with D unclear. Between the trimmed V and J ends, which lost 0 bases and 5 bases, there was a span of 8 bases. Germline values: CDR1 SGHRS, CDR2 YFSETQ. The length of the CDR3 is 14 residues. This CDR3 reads CASSLGSVTGELFF. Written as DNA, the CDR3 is TGCGCCAGCAGCTTGGGTTCCGTAACCGGGGAGCTGTTTTTT.

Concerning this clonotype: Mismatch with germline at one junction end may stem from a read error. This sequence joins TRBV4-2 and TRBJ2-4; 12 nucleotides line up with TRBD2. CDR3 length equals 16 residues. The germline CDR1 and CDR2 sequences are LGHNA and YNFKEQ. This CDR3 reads CANSQGLAGAKNIQYF. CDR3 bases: TGTGCCAACAGCCAGGGACTAGCGGGAGCCAAAAACATTCAGTACTTC.

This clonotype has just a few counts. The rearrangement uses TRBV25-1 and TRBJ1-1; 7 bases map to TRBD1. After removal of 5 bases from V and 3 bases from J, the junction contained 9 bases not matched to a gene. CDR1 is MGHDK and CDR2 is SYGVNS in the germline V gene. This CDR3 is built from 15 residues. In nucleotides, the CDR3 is TGTGCCAGCAGTCTCAGGGGGATCGGTGACACTGAAGCTTTCTTT. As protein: CASSLRGIGDTEAFF.

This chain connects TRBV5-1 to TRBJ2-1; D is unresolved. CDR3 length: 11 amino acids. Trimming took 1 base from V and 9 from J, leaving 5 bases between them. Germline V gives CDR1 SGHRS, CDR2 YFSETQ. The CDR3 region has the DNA TGCGCCAGCAGCTTGAACAGTGAGCAGTTCTTC. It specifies CASSLNSEQFF.

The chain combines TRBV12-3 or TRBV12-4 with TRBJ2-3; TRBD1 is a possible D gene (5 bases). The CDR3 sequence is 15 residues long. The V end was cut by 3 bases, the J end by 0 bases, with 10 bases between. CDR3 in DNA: TGTGCCAGCAGTTTGAGACAGCCAAGCACAGATACGCAGTATTTT. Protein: CASSLRQPSTDTQYF.

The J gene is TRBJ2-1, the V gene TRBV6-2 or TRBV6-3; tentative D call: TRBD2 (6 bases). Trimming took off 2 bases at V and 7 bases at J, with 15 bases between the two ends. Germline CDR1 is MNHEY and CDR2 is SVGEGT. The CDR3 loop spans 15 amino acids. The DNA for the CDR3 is TGTGCCAGCAGTTACGGAGGGTCTGGGCAGAATGAGCAGTTCTTC. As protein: CASSYGGSGQNEQFF.

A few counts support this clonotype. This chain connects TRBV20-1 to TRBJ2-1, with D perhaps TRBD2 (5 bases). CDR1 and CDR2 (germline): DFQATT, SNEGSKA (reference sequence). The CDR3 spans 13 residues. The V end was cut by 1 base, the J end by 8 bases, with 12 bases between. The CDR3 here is CSARGRERDEQFF. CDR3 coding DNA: TGCAGTGCTAGAGGCCGGGAAAGGGATGAGCAGTTCTTC.

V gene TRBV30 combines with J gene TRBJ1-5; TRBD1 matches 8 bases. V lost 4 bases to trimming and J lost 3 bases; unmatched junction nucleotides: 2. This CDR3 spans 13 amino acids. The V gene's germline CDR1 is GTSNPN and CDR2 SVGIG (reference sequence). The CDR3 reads CAWTDRVNQPQHF. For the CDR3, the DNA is TGTGCCTGGACGGACAGGGTCAATCAGCCCCAGCATTTT.

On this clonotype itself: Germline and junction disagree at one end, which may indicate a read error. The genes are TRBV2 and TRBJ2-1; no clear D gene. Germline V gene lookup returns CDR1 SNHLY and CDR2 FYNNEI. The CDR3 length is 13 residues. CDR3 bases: TGTGCCAGCAGTGCCTTAGATAACAATGGGCAGTTCTTC. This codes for CASSALDNNGQFF.

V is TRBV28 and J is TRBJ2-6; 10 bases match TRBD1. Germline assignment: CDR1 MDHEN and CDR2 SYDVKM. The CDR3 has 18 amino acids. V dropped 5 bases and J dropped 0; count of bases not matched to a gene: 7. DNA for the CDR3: TGTGCCAGCAGTCCGCCGACAGGGGGCCCCTCTGGGGCCAACGTCCTGACTTTC. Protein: CASSPPTGGPSGANVLTF.

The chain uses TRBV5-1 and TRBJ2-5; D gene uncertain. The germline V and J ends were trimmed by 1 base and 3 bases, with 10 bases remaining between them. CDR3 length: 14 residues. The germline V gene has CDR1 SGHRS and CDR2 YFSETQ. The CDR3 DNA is TGCGCCAGCAGCTTGCAGTCGTCTGAAGAGACCCAGTACTTC. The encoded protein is CASSLQSSEETQYF. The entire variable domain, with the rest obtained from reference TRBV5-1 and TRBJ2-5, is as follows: KAGVTQTPRYLIKTRGQQVTLSCSPISGHRSVSWYQQTPGQGLQFLFEYFSETQRNKGNFPGRFSGRQFSNSRSEMNVSTLELGDSALYLCASSLQSSEETQYFGPGTRLLVL.

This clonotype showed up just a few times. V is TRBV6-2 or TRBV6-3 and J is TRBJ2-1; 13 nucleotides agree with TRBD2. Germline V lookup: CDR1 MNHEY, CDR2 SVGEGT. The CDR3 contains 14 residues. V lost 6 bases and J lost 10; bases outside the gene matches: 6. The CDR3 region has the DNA TGTGCCAGCAGCCAAGGACTAGCGGGGGAAGAGCAGTTCTTC. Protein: CASSQGLAGEEQFF.

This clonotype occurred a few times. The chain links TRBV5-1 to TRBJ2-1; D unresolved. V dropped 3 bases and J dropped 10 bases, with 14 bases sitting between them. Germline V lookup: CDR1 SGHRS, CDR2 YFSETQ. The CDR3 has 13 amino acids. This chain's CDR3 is CASSSLLGREQFF. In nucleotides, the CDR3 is TGCGCCAGCAGCTCTTTACTGGGTAGGGAGCAGTTCTTC.

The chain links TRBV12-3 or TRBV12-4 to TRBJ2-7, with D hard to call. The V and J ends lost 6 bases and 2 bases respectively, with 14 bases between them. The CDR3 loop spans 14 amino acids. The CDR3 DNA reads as TGTGCCAGCAGGCTGTCCGGATTGACCTACGAGCAGTACTTC. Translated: CASRLSGLTYEQYF.

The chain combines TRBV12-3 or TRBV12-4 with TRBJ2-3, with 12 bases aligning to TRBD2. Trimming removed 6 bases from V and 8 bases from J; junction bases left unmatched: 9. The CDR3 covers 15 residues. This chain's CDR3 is CASRASGRALGTQYF. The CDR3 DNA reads TGTGCCAGCAGAGCTAGCGGGAGGGCCTTGGGTACGCAGTATTTT.

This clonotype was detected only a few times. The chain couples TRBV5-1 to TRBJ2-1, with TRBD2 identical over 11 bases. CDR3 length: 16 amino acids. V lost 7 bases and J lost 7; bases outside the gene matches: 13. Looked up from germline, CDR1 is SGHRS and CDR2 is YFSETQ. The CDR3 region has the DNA TGCGCCAGCCAAGAGTCTAGCGGGGGGTTTGGGAATGAGCAGTTCTTC. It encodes CASQESSGGFGNEQFF.

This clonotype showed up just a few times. Here the CDR3 reads CASSELTSGGLDTQYF. DNA of the CDR3: TGTGCCAGCAGCGAGTTGACTAGCGGGGGGTTAGATACGCAGTATTTT. The chain joins TRBV7-2 to TRBJ2-3, with TRBD2 matching over 13 bases. The CDR3 is 16 amino acids. Trimming cost V 5 bases and J 5 bases; bases outside gene matches: 7. Germline CDR1 and CDR2: SGHTA and FQGNSA.

This CDR3 is CSARSFLARYEQYF. In DNA, the CDR3 is TGCAGTGCTAGATCATTTCTAGCGAGATACGAGCAGTACTTC. The chain joins TRBV20-1 to TRBJ2-7; possible D gene TRBD2, 6 bases. Trimming left V 2 bases short and J 4 bases short, with 15 bases between. The germline gives CDR1 DFQATT, CDR2 SNEGSKA (reference sequence). This CDR3 has 14 residues.

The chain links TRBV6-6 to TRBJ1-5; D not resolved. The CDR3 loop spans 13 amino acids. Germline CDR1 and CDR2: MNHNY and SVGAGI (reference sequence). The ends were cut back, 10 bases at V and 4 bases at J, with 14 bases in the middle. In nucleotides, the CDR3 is TGTGCCACCTGTCGCGGTCTAAATCAGCCCCAGCATTTT. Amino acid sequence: CATCRGLNQPQHF.